Below are 21 T cell receptor beta chains sequenced from a single sample in a study of CD8+CD57+ T cells in acquired aplastic anemia. Researchers used genomic DNA as the template to profile TCR beta VDJ and CDR3. TCRdb ran MiXCR on the reads and lists one entry per CDR3 protein. There are roughly 64,000 distinct CDR3 sequences in the sample; about 56% occur only once, and around 2.3% lies in the top ten. The material sequenced was sorted CD4+, CD8+, or CD8+CD57+ T cells (not recorded which) from PBMCs. All receptors derive from a human donor in good health, serving as a control.

Details on this clonotype: The germline gene is not matched at one end of the junction; a read error may be the cause. V usage is TRBV10-3 and J usage is TRBJ2-7; D might be TRBD2 (5 bases). The germline CDR1 and CDR2 sequences are ENHRY and SYGVKD. The CDR3 length is 13 residues. CDR3 sequence: CASRQGLGESEQF. CDR3 DNA: TGTGCCAGCAGGCAAGGACTCGGAGAAAGTGAGCAGTTC.

This clonotype was observed once. The chain has TRBV15 and TRBJ2-5; 10 bases are a match to TRBD2. Trimming took 9 bases from V and 4 from J; bases not matched to a gene: 8. Germline-derived CDR1 and CDR2 are LNHNV and YYDKDF (reference sequence). The CDR3 runs to 14 residues. The chain's CDR3 is CATSRAGGGETQYF. CDR3 in DNA: TGTGCCACGTCACGAGCGGGAGGGGGAGAGACCCAGTACTTC.

The J gene is TRBJ2-5, the V gene TRBV7-2; TRBD2 aligns across 13 bases. The CDR3 has 16 amino acids. V was pared by 5 bases and J by 2 bases, with 5 bases of the junction left unmatched. In germline, CDR1 is SGHTA, CDR2 FQGNSA. The CDR3 spells CASSPRLAGGQETQYF. The CDR3 DNA reads TGTGCCAGCAGCCCACGACTAGCGGGGGGTCAAGAGACCCAGTACTTC.

The chain links TRBV18 to TRBJ2-3, with D perhaps matching TRBD1 or TRBD2 (6 bases each). V lost 5 bases and J lost 1, with 22 bases in between. The CDR3 extends over 18 amino acids. The V gene's germline CDR1 is KGHSH and CDR2 LQKENI. The CDR3 is CASSSRTGAPPGTDTQYF. As DNA, the CDR3 is TGTGCCAGCTCATCTCGCACGGGGGCCCCCCCAGGCACAGATACGCAGTATTTT. The entire variable domain, with the rest obtained from reference TRBV18 and TRBJ2-3, is as follows: NAGVMQNPRHLVRRRGQEARLRCSPMKGHSHVYWYRQLPEEGLKFMVYLQKENIIDESGMPKERFSAEFPKEGPSILRIQQVVRGDSAAYFCASSSRTGAPPGTDTQYFGPGTRLTVL.

This clonotype was counted ten times or more. The chain joins TRBV5-1 to TRBJ1-1; 9 nucleotides line up with TRBD1. The CDR3 is 16 residues long. Germline CDR1 reads SGHRS; CDR2 reads YFSETQ. V trimming: 4 bases; J trimming: 1 base; junction bases outside the gene matches: 8. CDR3 bases: TGCGCCAGCAGCCGGAGGGGACAGGGCCCGAACACTGAAGCTTTCTTT. Its protein is CASSRRGQGPNTEAFF.

The V call is TRBV15, the J call TRBJ1-2, with D unclear. This CDR3 contains 16 residues. V was cut by 0 bases and J by 7 bases, with 18 bases left in between. CDR1 LNHNV and CDR2 YYDKDF come from the germline V gene (reference sequence). DNA for the CDR3: TGTGCCACCAGCAGAGAGGGCGCTAGGAGCTTCGGTGGCTACACCTTC. Translating it yields CATSREGARSFGGYTF.

This clonotype was seen at least ten times. The chain employs TRBV9 and TRBJ2-3; D perhaps matches TRBD2 (5 bases). V was trimmed by 1 base and J by 5 bases, leaving 14 bases between them. Germline V gives CDR1 SGDLS, CDR2 YYNGEE. This CDR3 has 15 amino acids. CDR3 nucleotides: TGTGCCAGCAGCGTACATGAGGGAGTGGGAGATACGCAGTATTTT. This sequence encodes CASSVHEGVGDTQYF.

Many counts were recorded for this clonotype. This sequence joins TRBV5-6 and TRBJ1-1, with TRBD1 matching 9 bases. V shed 4 bases and J 0 bases; nucleotides not matched to a gene: 10. The CDR3 extends over 17 amino acids. Germline loops: CDR1 SGHDT, CDR2 YYEEEE. The CDR3 coding sequence is TGTGCCAGCAGCCCGGACAGGGGACGAACTATGAACACTGAAGCTTTCTTT. Translation gives CASSPDRGRTMNTEAFF.

V usage is TRBV19 and J usage is TRBJ1-2; possible D gene TRBD1, 5 bases. The CDR3 runs to 13 residues. Germline V gene lookup returns CDR1 LNHDA and CDR2 SQIVND (reference sequence). The germline V and J ends were trimmed by 6 bases and 9 bases, with 17 bases remaining between them. CDR3 DNA sequence: TGTGCCAGTAGGTTATCAGGGAGGGAGAGCTACACCTTC. This codes for CASRLSGRESYTF.

This clonotype was counted ten times or more. The chain joins TRBV7-9 to TRBJ2-3; D not certain. Between the trimmed V and J ends, which lost 2 bases and 1 base, there was a span of 13 bases. In germline, CDR1 is SEHNR, CDR2 FQNEAQ (reference sequence). There are 16 residues in the CDR3. CDR3 amino acids: CASSLRLGPGTDTQYF. As DNA, the CDR3 is TGTGCCAGCAGCTTACGCCTCGGACCGGGCACAGATACGCAGTATTTT. Full variable domain (outside the CDR3, taken from reference TRBV7-9 and TRBJ2-3): DTGVSQNPRHKITKRGQNVTFRCDPISEHNRLYWYRQTLGQGPEFLTYFQNEAQLEKSRLLSDRFSAERPKGSFSTLEIQRTEQGDSAMYLCASSLRLGPGTDTQYFGPGTRLTVL.

Remarks on this clonotype: The CDR3 ends on some other residue instead of the conserved phenylalanine or tryptophan, so this is likely a read error. The chain links TRBV4-2 to TRBJ1-2; unclear D gene. The CDR3 contains 13 residues. Germline CDR1 is LGHNA and CDR2 is YNFKEQ. V shed 0 bases and J shed 4 bases, with 6 bases lying between them. CDR3 DNA sequence: TGTGCCAGCAGCCAAGATGAAACCTATGGCTACACCTCC. Translation: CASSQDETYGYTS.

This chain uses TRBV29-1 with TRBJ2-7, with TRBD2 matching over 13 bases. Germline V gene data show CDR1 as SQVTM and CDR2 as ANQGSEA. V was clipped by 0 bases and J by 7 bases; unmatched bases: 9. The CDR3 extends over 16 amino acids. Here the CDR3 reads CSVEDIGLAGECEQYF. The CDR3 DNA reads TGCAGCGTTGAAGATATAGGACTAGCGGGAGAATGTGAGCAGTACTTC.

V and J are TRBV24-1 and TRBJ2-1; tentatively, D is TRBD1 (5 bases). Trimming removed 1 base at V and 5 bases at J, with 8 bases between. Germline values: CDR1 KGHDR, CDR2 SFDVKD. This CDR3 region has 14 residues. The CDR3 sequence is CATSDFAGNNEQFF. The CDR3, as DNA: TGTGCCACCAGTGATTTTGCAGGGAACAATGAGCAGTTCTTC.

A word on this clonotype: Relative to the germline gene, one junction end is altered; a read error may explain this. The genes are TRBV7-6 and TRBJ2-1; 10 bases are shared with TRBD2. Germline-derived CDR1 and CDR2 are SGHVS and FNYEAQ. CDR3 length: 15 amino acids. Here the CDR3 reads CASSESSGRMYEQFF. In nucleotides, the CDR3 is TGTGCTAGCAGCGAGAGTAGCGGGAGGATGTATGAGCAGTTCTTC.

The rearrangement uses TRBV4-2 and TRBJ2-3, with D hard to call. V was pared by 0 bases and J by 2 bases, with 6 bases between. The CDR3 has 14 amino acids. The germline gives CDR1 LGHNA, CDR2 YNFKEQ. In DNA form, the CDR3 reads TGTGCCAGCAGCCAAGACAGGTACACAGATACGCAGTATTTT. Its translation: CASSQDRYTDTQYF.

The table lists this clonotype with a few counts. Sequence at one end of the junction differs from germline and may be a read error. The chain combines TRBV7-8 with TRBJ1-1; D gene ambiguous. The CDR3 is made up of 13 amino acids. Germline V gives CDR1 SGHVS, CDR2 FQNEAQ. The CDR3: CASSLSGNTESFF. The CDR3 DNA reads as TGTGCCAGCAGCTTAAGCGGAAACACTGAATCTTTCTTT.

The chain links TRBV24-1 to TRBJ1-2; D call uncertain. Germline lookup yields CDR1 KGHDR and CDR2 SFDVKD. The CDR3 covers 11 residues. Trimming stripped 5 bases from V and 6 bases from J, with 6 bases between. The CDR3 sequence is CATSGADGYTF. In nucleotides, the CDR3 is TGTGCCACCAGTGGGGCGGATGGCTACACCTTC.

This chain joins TRBV7-2 and TRBJ1-1; 7 bases match TRBD1. CDR1 and CDR2 (germline): SGHTA, FQGNSA. J gave up 5 bases and V 1 base, and 4 bases lay outside the gene matches. The CDR3 runs 14 residues. CDR3 region: CASSLVNRGTEAFF. The CDR3 DNA sequence: TGTGCCAGCAGCTTAGTCAACAGGGGAACTGAAGCTTTCTTT. Variable domain in full (rest from reference TRBV7-2 and TRBJ1-1): GAGVSQSPSNKVTEKGKDVELRCDPISGHTALYWYRQSLGQGLEFLIYFQGNSAPDKSGLPSDRFSAERTGGSVSTLTIQRTQQEDSAVYLCASSLVNRGTEAFFGQGTRLTVV.

The chain uses TRBV20-1 and TRBJ2-2; D may be TRBD1 (6 bases). CDR3 size: 14 residues. The V gene's germline CDR1 is DFQATT and CDR2 SNEGSKA (reference sequence). The V and J ends lost 4 bases and 1 base respectively, with 10 bases between them. The CDR3 region is CSAKGHENTGELFF. The CDR3 DNA reads TGCAGTGCTAAGGGACACGAGAACACCGGGGAGCTGTTTTTT.

There are many counts of this clonotype. The chain combines TRBV27 with TRBJ1-6, with D unresolved. The germline V gene encodes CDR1 MNHEY and CDR2 SMNVEV (reference sequence). The V gene lost 7 bases and the J gene lost 0 bases, with 13 bases spanning the gap. CDR3 size: 16 residues. The CDR3 protein is CASTQKSSSYNSPLHF. The CDR3 coding sequence is TGTGCCAGCACTCAGAAGAGTAGCTCCTATAATTCACCCCTCCACTTT.

This clonotype was recorded at least ten times. The chain couples TRBV18 to TRBJ2-7; 9 nucleotides agree with TRBD1. V was pared by 6 bases and J by 3 bases, with 9 bases of the junction left unmatched. The CDR3 is 15 amino acids. Germline V gene data show CDR1 as KGHSH and CDR2 as LQKENI. The CDR3 spells CASSPPGQGSYEQYF. CDR3 sequence (DNA): TGTGCCAGCTCTCCGCCGGGACAGGGAAGCTACGAGCAGTACTTC.